This is a list of T cell receptor beta chains from one sample in a study of T cells in Graves' hyperthyroidism and ophthalmopathy. TCRdb reanalysed the multiplex PCR reads using MiXCR and keeps one entry per CDR3 protein. The data show around 370,000 distinct CDR3 sequences, around 20% seen once. The specimen sequenced was blood. The receptors originated from a man aged 18-30 years with Graves' ophthalmopathy. Both conserved end residues are trimmed from each CDR3. D genes are given only for firm matches. Clone size is not always given. Where it is, it says once, few, many or a class for expanded clones.

j_gene: TRBJ1-1; v_gene: TRBV6-1; d_gene: .; abundance: many; CDR3aa: ASSGAGGLDTEAF
j_gene: TRBJ2-7; v_gene: TRBV6-1; d_gene: .; abundance: .; CDR3aa: ASRPTSRGEQY
j_gene: TRBJ1-6; v_gene: TRBV2; d_gene: .; abundance: many; CDR3aa: ASNNYRSPLH
j_gene: TRBJ1-2; v_gene: TRBV6-1; d_gene: .; abundance: many; CDR3aa: ASRDGDGYT
j_gene: TRBJ1-1; v_gene: TRBV12-3/TRBV12-4; d_gene: .; abundance: many; CDR3aa: ASSTGDRDRPNTEAF
j_gene: TRBJ2-5; v_gene: TRBV6-5; d_gene: .; abundance: many; CDR3aa: ASSYSPNSLEKLAEAQY
j_gene: TRBJ1-5; v_gene: TRBV19; d_gene: .; abundance: .; CDR3aa: ASSIDRSNQPQH
j_gene: TRBJ2-2; v_gene: TRBV28; d_gene: TRBD2; abundance: .; CDR3aa: ASSFIRTSGRASTGELF
j_gene: TRBJ1-1; v_gene: TRBV11-2; d_gene: TRBD1; abundance: many; CDR3aa: ASSLVYRGGEAF
j_gene: TRBJ1-1; v_gene: TRBV12-3/TRBV12-4; d_gene: .; abundance: many; CDR3aa: ASTLGGRVSTEAF
j_gene: TRBJ1-1; v_gene: TRBV11-2; d_gene: .; abundance: .; CDR3aa: ASSLQLDRPNAEAF
j_gene: TRBJ1-2; v_gene: TRBV7-9; d_gene: TRBD1; abundance: many; CDR3aa: ASSLGDSLNYGYT
j_gene: TRBJ2-4; v_gene: TRBV3-1; d_gene: .; abundance: many; CDR3aa: ASSQDDGPLAKNIQY
j_gene: TRBJ2-1; v_gene: TRBV30; d_gene: .; abundance: .; CDR3aa: AWSVRSEGEQF
j_gene: TRBJ2-3; v_gene: TRBV4-1; d_gene: .; abundance: .; CDR3aa: ASSQANSADTQY
j_gene: TRBJ2-1; v_gene: TRBV9; d_gene: TRBD2; abundance: .; CDR3aa: ASSVELAGGWNEQF
j_gene: TRBJ2-3; v_gene: TRBV3-1; d_gene: .; abundance: .; CDR3aa: ASRALVGASDTQY
j_gene: TRBJ2-1; v_gene: TRBV5-1; d_gene: TRBD2; abundance: once; CDR3aa: ASSVSSGSLNEQF